The entry below describes one T cell receptor beta chain. The data were produced by immunoSEQ multiplex PCR, yet TCRdb's version contains in-frame clones alone and is incomplete. The data contain over 100,000 clones, 75% to 90% of them singletons. The source of the sample is a study of blood T cell repertoires in COVID-19. The V gene lost 1 base and the J gene lost 4 bases, with 13 bases spanning the gap. The germline gives CDR1 LGHDT, CDR2 YNNKEL (reference sequence). The CDR3 consists of 15 residues. The V call is TRBV3-1 (or the pseudogene TRBV3-2), the J call TRBJ1-2, with D possibly being TRBD1 (6 bases). Material for sequencing was peripheral blood. The source of this sequence is a woman in her seventies with acute or convalescent COVID-19. The CDR3 region has the DNA TGTGCCAGCAGCCAAGTGCTGACAGGACGCTATGGCTACACCTTC. Its translation is CASSQVLTGRYGYTF.